Given below is one TCR beta chain in context. What it binds is not known. The CDR3 is made up of 17 amino acids. V was pared by 0 bases and J by 5 bases, with 9 bases of the junction left unmatched. The germline gives CDR1 SGHVS, CDR2 FQNEAQ. The sample is drawn from a study of Tregs in tolerant kidney transplant recipients. Notes on the study in general: Expanding Tregs on activated donor B cells appeared to best identify donor-specific TCRbeta clones.

Here immunoSEQ multiplex PCR was the method, and the copy in TCRdb shows in-frame clones only, minus some. The sample has approximately 41,000 clones, about 95% seen once. The receptor was derived from a human donor in good health. This rearrangement joins TRBV7-8 to TRBJ2-3; 9 nucleotides agree with TRBD2. Sequenced sample: Tregs from blood cultured with allogeneic cells. CDR3 loop: CASSLALAGLPVDTQYF. The CDR3, as DNA: TGTGCCAGCAGCTTAGCGCTAGCGGGGCTTCCAGTAGATACGCAGTATTTT.